This T cell receptor (beta chain) was identified during a study of T cell changes during pregnancy in multiple sclerosis. Some clones are missing from TCRdb's copy, which holds only in-frame ones; the method was immunoSEQ multiplex PCR. The sample lists roughly 110,000 clones; about nine tenths were seen once. In germline, CDR1 is MRHNA, CDR2 SNTAGT. This CDR3 spans 17 amino acids. V lost 4 bases and J lost 0, with 16 bases in between. The source is a female donor with multiple sclerosis, enrolled in a pregnancy study. The source was peripheral blood, collected after pregnancy. This chain connects TRBV6-4 to TRBJ1-5; the D is unclear. The CDR3 bases are TGTGCCAGCAGTGCCCTGGGCCCGGGATATAGCAATCAGCCCCAGCATTTT. This codes for CASSALGPGYSNQPQHF.